Below are 29 T cell receptor beta chains sequenced from a single sample in a study of T-cell reconstitution after alpha-beta-depleted transplantation in children (dated by TCRdb to the mid-2010s). What the treatment or condition label conveys for this sample: allogeneic hematopoietic cell transplantation with graft depleted of TCRalphabeta T cells and CD19 B cells. The library was produced with PCR. The reads were generated on an Illumina HiSeq 2500. To normalize quantification of the TCRbeta repertoire, the TCR libraries were built with molecular barcoding that relied on unique molecular identifiers. TCRdb trimmed the raw reads at Q25, called clones with MiXCR and kept productive beta chains. For every CDR3 protein sequence, its rows merge into one entry that carries the most common genes and DNA. This sample lists 250,000 or so distinct CDR3 sequences; under 9.5% were detected once. The ten largest make up 5% to 8% of the sample.

The sequencing here drew on PBMCs, mostly from graft donor cells, taken 180 days after TCRalphabeta/CD19-depleted stem cell transplant. The receptors shown here come from a male patient under 18 who had a stem cell transplant for acute lymphoblastic leukemia, so the T cells may come from the graft donor.

This clonotype appeared many times. The chain joins TRBV7-9 to TRBJ1-5, with D possibly TRBD1 on 5 matching bases. This CDR3 spans 18 amino acids. Germline assignment: CDR1 SEHNR and CDR2 FQNEAQ (reference sequence). The V end lost 5 bases, the J end lost 0 bases, and 20 bases lay between the germline ends. The CDR3: CASSPGLTNTDSNQPQHF. The CDR3 bases are TGTGCCAGCAGCCCGGGACTCACTAATACGGATAGCAATCAGCCCCAGCATTTT. Drawing the rest from reference TRBV7-9 and TRBJ1-5, the complete variable domain is DTGVSQNPRHKITKRGQNVTFRCDPISEHNRLYWYRQTLGQGPEFLTYFQNEAQLEKSRLLSDRFSAERPKGSFSTLEIQRTEQGDSAMYLCASSPGLTNTDSNQPQHFGDGTRLSIL.

This clonotype has a count of ten or more. The chain is built from TRBV6-5 and TRBJ2-2, with TRBD1 identical over 7 bases. Germline CDR1 MNHEY, CDR2 SVGAGI. The CDR3 is 18 residues long. The ends lost 0 bases at V and 2 bases at J; junction bases unmatched: 9. This chain's CDR3 is CASSYSVGTARNTGELFF. The CDR3 DNA reads as TGTGCCAGCAGTTACTCGGTAGGGACAGCTCGAAACACCGGGGAGCTGTTTTTT.

The V call is TRBV4-3, the J call TRBJ1-4; tentative D call: TRBD1 (6 bases). The CDR3 is 16 amino acids. V lost 0 bases and J 6 bases, leaving 14 bases between the germline ends. CDR1 LGHNA and CDR2 YSLEER come from the germline V gene. CDR3 coding DNA: TGCGCCAGCAGCCAAGAAGTGTGGGCAGGGGATGAAAAACTGTTTTTT. Its translation: CASSQEVWAGDEKLFF.

This clonotype showed up many times. The V and J genes are TRBV28 and TRBJ1-6; TRBD1 is a possible D gene (6 bases). Germline V gene lookup returns CDR1 MDHEN and CDR2 SYDVKM. Trimming took 7 bases from V and 5 from J, leaving 12 bases between them. The CDR3 is 14 residues long. The CDR3 DNA reads TGTGCCAGCATAGGGGGAGGGGATAATTCACCCCTCCACTTT. Protein sequence: CASIGGGDNSPLHF.

This clonotype was recorded many times. At one end the junction does not follow the germline gene, possibly because of a read error. The genes are TRBV7-6 and TRBJ2-7; D unclear. CDR1 and CDR2 from the germline V gene are SGHVS and FNYEAQ. The CDR3 covers 13 residues. CDR3 residues: CASSLAPPGEQYF. Here the CDR3 DNA reads TGTGCCAGCAGTTTAGCCCCACCGGGTGAGCAGTACTTC.

In this sample, this clonotype turned up many times. The V gene is TRBV20-1, the J gene TRBJ2-7; 8 bases fit TRBD1. Germline CDR1 reads DFQATT; CDR2 reads SNEGSKA (reference sequence). V lost 3 bases and J lost 9; bases outside the gene matches: 10. This CDR3 spans 13 amino acids. The CDR3 region is CSARLPDREGQYF. The CDR3 region has the DNA TGCAGTGCTAGGCTGCCGGACAGGGAAGGGCAGTACTTC.

This clonotype was detected a few times. V and J are TRBV19 and TRBJ2-2, with D hard to call. The germline gives CDR1 LNHDA, CDR2 SQIVND (reference sequence). The CDR3 totals 16 residues. Between the trimmed V and J ends, which lost 7 bases and 2 bases, there was a span of 17 bases. CDR3: CASNWGRLTNTGELFF. The CDR3 DNA follows: TGTGCCAGTAACTGGGGTAGACTCACAAACACCGGGGAGCTGTTTTTT.

This clonotype was recorded at least ten times. The chain joins TRBV20-1 to TRBJ2-7; 14 bases agree with TRBD2. Germline V gives CDR1 DFQATT, CDR2 SNEGSKA (reference sequence). Trimming at V came to 6 bases and at J to 4 bases, leaving 8 bases not matched to a gene. The CDR3 spans 15 residues. The CDR3 DNA reads TGCAGTGCGACCGGGACTAGCGGGAGTATATACGAGCAGTACTTC. This gives the protein CSATGTSGSIYEQYF.

V is TRBV5-5 and J is TRBJ1-5; D is unclear. This CDR3 comprises 14 residues. Germline V CDR1 and CDR2: SGHKS, YYEKEE (reference sequence). V was trimmed by 4 bases and J by 0 bases, leaving 8 bases between them. The CDR3 region has the DNA TGTGCCAGCAGCCCGGGGAGTAGCAATCAGCCCCAGCATTTT. It translates to CASSPGSSNQPQHF.

At least ten counts were recorded for this clonotype. V usage is TRBV27 and J usage is TRBJ1-2; 7 positions match TRBD1. Germline V gives CDR1 MNHEY, CDR2 SMNVEV (reference sequence). This CDR3 is built from 15 residues. The V and J ends lost 5 bases and 2 bases, in that order; junction bases with no gene match: 8. The CDR3 loop reads CASSPLGRGNYGYTF. DNA for the CDR3: TGTGCCAGCAGTCCCTTAGGCAGGGGGAACTATGGCTACACCTTC.

This clonotype appeared a few times. V usage is TRBV4-1 and J usage is TRBJ1-4; D not resolved. The length of the CDR3 is 13 residues. Germline CDR1 MGHRA, CDR2 YSYEKL. The V gene lost 2 bases and the J gene lost 7 bases, with 8 bases spanning the gap. The CDR3 sequence is CASSQHGAEKLFF. The CDR3, as DNA: TGCGCCAGCAGCCAACACGGAGCTGAAAAACTGTTTTTT.

J is TRBJ1-6 and V is TRBV19; 7 nucleotides align to TRBD1. J lost 8 bases, V lost 6 bases, and 7 bases had no gene match. The CDR3 has 14 amino acids. Germline CDR1 LNHDA, CDR2 SQIVND (reference sequence). This CDR3 is CASSPTGLDSPLHF. As DNA, the CDR3 is TGTGCCAGTAGCCCGACAGGGTTGGATTCACCCCTCCACTTT.

This clonotype was recorded at least ten times. The chain couples TRBV3-1 to TRBJ2-1; D perhaps matches TRBD2 (5 bases). CDR1 is LGHDT, CDR2 YNNKEL, per germline (reference sequence). The CDR3 has 15 amino acids. Trimming removed 3 bases from V and 9 bases from J, with 18 bases in between. CDR3 loop: CASSHGERRTGEQFF. The CDR3, as DNA: TGTGCCAGCAGCCATGGGGAGAGGAGGACGGGTGAGCAGTTCTTC.

This clonotype was counted many times. The chain employs TRBV4-1 and TRBJ2-3; D perhaps matches TRBD2 (6 bases). Looked up from germline, CDR1 is MGHRA and CDR2 is YSYEKL. The CDR3 has 14 amino acids. V lost 4 bases and J lost 10, with 18 bases in between. Here the CDR3 reads CASSPGTSPGPQYF. The CDR3 region has the DNA TGCGCCAGCAGCCCAGGGACTTCCCCCGGCCCGCAGTATTTT.

This clonotype was recorded many times. The chain has TRBV6-2 or TRBV6-3 and TRBJ2-1; TRBD2 agrees at 8 bases. Germline V lookup: CDR1 MNHEY, CDR2 SVGEGT. Trimming removed 1 base from V and 4 bases from J; junction bases left unmatched: 6. The CDR3 sequence is 16 residues long. The chain's CDR3 is CASSYYKRERYNEQFF. CDR3 sequence (DNA): TGTGCCAGCAGTTACTACAAGCGGGAGCGATACAATGAGCAGTTCTTC.

This clonotype was seen repeatedly, ten times or more. The chain uses TRBV9 and TRBJ2-7; D is uncertain. The CDR3 totals 13 residues. CDR1 SGDLS and CDR2 YYNGEE come from the germline V gene. V was clipped by 3 bases and J by 2 bases, with 9 bases between them. The CDR3 here is CASSGERAYEQYF. For the CDR3, the DNA is TGTGCCAGCAGCGGGGAAAGGGCCTACGAGCAGTACTTC.

This clonotype has a count of ten or more. This sequence joins TRBV7-6 and TRBJ2-5; D possibly corresponds to TRBD1 (6 bases). From germline, CDR1 is SGHVS and CDR2 FNYEAQ. The V gene lost 5 bases and the J gene lost 2 bases, with 12 bases spanning the gap. The CDR3 covers 14 residues. The CDR3, as DNA: TGTGCCAGCAGCCCGAGAGGACAGCAAGAGACCCAGTACTTC. This encodes CASSPRGQQETQYF. Using reference TRBV7-6 and TRBJ2-5 for the parts outside the CDR3, the full variable domain is GAGVSQSPRYKVTKRGQDVALRCDPISGHVSLYWYRQALGQGPEFLTYFNYEAQQDKSGLPNDRFSAERPEGSISTLTIQRTEQRDSAMYRCASSPRGQQETQYFGPGTRLLVL.

Notes on this clonotype: It may be a read error: a sequence one base away is much more abundant. CDR3 amino acids: CASRFTGGANYGYTF. In nucleotides, the CDR3 is TGTGCCAGCAGGTTTACCGGGGGAGCTAACTATGGCTACACCTTC. V and J are TRBV12-3 or TRBV12-4 and TRBJ1-2; D possibly corresponds to TRBD1 (5 bases). This CDR3 comprises 15 residues. Trimming shortened V by 6 bases and J by 0 bases, and 14 bases separated the two germline ends.

The table lists this clonotype with many counts. V usage is TRBV15 and J usage is TRBJ1-5; D possibly corresponds to TRBD1 (5 bases). Germline CDR1 LNHNV, CDR2 YYDKDF (reference sequence). Trimming left V 0 bases short and J 3 bases short, with 9 bases between. CDR3 length: 15 residues. The CDR3 sequence: CATSRDRGPNQPQHF. The CDR3 DNA sequence: TGTGCCACCAGCAGAGATAGGGGCCCCAATCAGCCCCAGCATTTT.

The sample holds many counts of this clonotype. The V and J genes are TRBV3-1 and TRBJ2-7; unclear D gene. Germline V CDR1 and CDR2: LGHDT, YNNKEL (reference sequence). The V end was cut by 3 bases, the J end by 3 bases, with 12 bases between. The CDR3 covers 14 residues. DNA of the CDR3: TGTGCCAGCAGCCAGGGAAAAGCGCGCTACGAGCAGTACTTC. It specifies CASSQGKARYEQYF.

In this sample, this clonotype turned up many times. This chain uses TRBV7-2 with TRBJ2-1; D not resolved. The V gene lost 2 bases and the J gene lost 9 bases, with 11 bases spanning the gap. The CDR3 runs 13 residues. The germline gives CDR1 SGHTA, CDR2 FQGNSA. CDR3: CASSLTARREQFF. CDR3 sequence (DNA): TGTGCCAGCAGCTTAACAGCGCGTCGTGAGCAGTTCTTC.

This clonotype was found a few times. The rearrangement joins TRBV18 to TRBJ2-3, with 7 nucleotides matching TRBD2. The trim removed 3 bases at V and 5 bases at J, leaving 11 bases unmatched. The CDR3 consists of 16 residues. Germline V gene sequence: CDR1 KGHSH, CDR2 LQKENI. The CDR3 nucleotides read TGTGCCAGCTCACCCACGGCTCGGGGGAGGGGAGATACGCAGTATTTT. Amino acid sequence: CASSPTARGRGDTQYF.

This clonotype has at least ten counts. The chain employs TRBV5-5 and TRBJ2-4; a weak D match, TRBD1 (5 bases). V lost 4 bases, J lost 0 bases, and 11 bases lay in between. The CDR3 sequence is 15 residues long. CDR1 is SGHKS and CDR2 is YYEKEE in the germline V gene (reference sequence). Here the CDR3 reads CASSGSRGAKNIQYF. Written as DNA, the CDR3 is TGTGCCAGCAGCGGTAGTAGGGGAGCCAAAAACATTCAGTACTTC.

This clonotype was detected many times. This chain joins TRBV11-2 and TRBJ2-5, with 7 positions matching TRBD1. The CDR3 loop spans 15 amino acids. Trimming cost V 5 bases and J 5 bases; bases outside gene matches: 11. The germline gives CDR1 SGHAT, CDR2 FQNNGV. CDR3 nucleotide sequence: TGTGCCAGCAGCGTTACAGGGGCGAGAAGGGAGACCCAGTACTTC. Translation gives CASSVTGARRETQYF.

This clonotype was seen repeatedly, ten times or more. The chain combines TRBV7-6 with TRBJ2-2; D is unresolved. CDR1 is SGHVS, CDR2 FNYEAQ, per germline. V lost 1 base, J lost 4 bases, and 7 bases lay in between. The CDR3 extends over 14 amino acids. The CDR3 sequence is CASSLVIFTGELFF. CDR3 sequence (DNA): TGTGCCAGCAGCTTAGTTATATTCACCGGGGAGCTGTTTTTT.

On this clonotype itself: A clone one base away is much larger, so this may be a read error. The V call is TRBV5-5, the J call TRBJ1-3, with D hard to call. Germline V CDR1 and CDR2: SGHKS, YYEKEE (reference sequence). This CDR3 region has 15 residues. The chain's CDR3 is CASSLASTTGNTKYF. CDR3 nucleotides: TGTGCCAGCAGCTTGGCGTCGACGACTGGAAACACCAAATATTTT.

The sample holds many counts of this clonotype. V usage is TRBV5-5 and J usage is TRBJ1-6; tentatively, D is TRBD1 (5 bases). Deletions cut 5 bases from V and 3 bases from J, with 9 bases between. The CDR3 is made up of 14 amino acids. From germline, CDR1 is SGHKS and CDR2 YYEKEE (reference sequence). Written as DNA, the CDR3 is TGTGCCAGCAGGTCCCAGGGCTATAATTCACCCCTCCACTTT. It encodes CASRSQGYNSPLHF. The whole variable domain, remainder taken from reference TRBV5-5 and TRBJ1-6, is DAGVTQSPTHLIKTRGQQVTLRCSPISGHKSVSWYQQVLGQGPQFIFQYYEKEERGRGNFPDRFSARQFPNYSSELNVNALLLGDSALYLCASRSQGYNSPLHFGNGTRLTVT.

This clonotype was picked up many times. The CDR3 DNA is TGTGCCAGCAGCCTTGGAACCGGGGCCAACAATGAGCAGTTCTTC. It is translated as CASSLGTGANNEQFF. This chain connects TRBV7-9 to TRBJ2-1; tentatively, D is TRBD1 or TRBD2 (5 bases each). This CDR3 comprises 15 residues. V dropped 5 bases and J dropped 5 bases, with 16 bases sitting between them. CDR1 is SEHNR and CDR2 is FQNEAQ in the germline V gene (reference sequence).

This clonotype showed up many times. The V gene is TRBV28, the J gene TRBJ1-2; TRBD1 might be the D (6 bases). Germline loops: CDR1 MDHEN, CDR2 SYDVKM. Trimming stripped 7 bases from V and 7 bases from J, with 13 bases between. This CDR3 contains 12 residues. The CDR3 spells CASKGDPSGYTF. The CDR3 DNA is TGTGCCAGCAAGGGGGACCCCTCTGGCTACACCTTC.